These T cell receptor beta chains were read from a single sample in a study of shared clonotypes between healthy human individuals. Here immunoSEQ multiplex PCR was the method, and the copy in TCRdb shows in-frame clones only, minus some. The sample shows 2 million to 3 million clones, approximately 93% of them seen only once. Specimen: naive CD4+ T cells from PBMCs. Source of these receptors: a man aged 18 to 30 in good health. Some clones in this sample may be carry-over from other donors' samples. The CDR3 runs from the conserved cysteine through the conserved F or W. D genes are given only for firm matches. Expanded clones are given a class, and other clones once, few, many or no size at all.

D gene | clone size | J gene | V gene | CDR3 protein | CDR3 DNA
. | . | TRBJ2-5 | TRBV6-1 | CASREREKETQYF | TGTGCCAGCAGGGAAAGGGAGAAGGAGACCCAGTACTTC
TRBD2 | once | TRBJ2-1 | TRBV28 | CASSRGLAGTRVQFF | TGTGCCAGCAGCCGGGGACTAGCGGGAACGAGGGTGCAGTTCTTC
TRBD1 | once | TRBJ1-2 | TRBV9 | CASSVAFVGGGGVGYTF | TGTGCCAGCAGCGTAGCTTTCGTCGGTGGAGGGGGCGTTGGCTACACCTTC
TRBD1 | . | TRBJ1-2 | TRBV19 | CASSIAPRGANYGYTF | TGTGCCAGTAGTATAGCTCCCAGGGGGGCTAACTATGGCTACACCTTC
TRBD1 | once | TRBJ2-1 | TRBV29-1 | CSVDTGQGYHEQFF | TGCAGCGTCGACACGGGACAGGGTTATCATGAGCAGTTCTTC
. | . | TRBJ2-3 | TRBV5-1 | CASSLAPGSGDTQYF | TGCGCCAGCAGCTTGGCCCCGGGAAGCGGGGATACGCAGTATTTT
TRBD1 | . | TRBJ2-2 | TRBV28 | CASIHRAGTASGELFF | TGTGCCAGCATCCACCGGGCCGGGACAGCGTCCGGGGAGCTGTTTTTT
. | . | TRBJ1-3 | TRBV4-1 | CASSPQRGNTIYF | TGCGCCAGCAGCCCCCAGAGGGGAAACACCATATATTTT
. | . | TRBJ2-3 | TRBV2 | CASSPAVRTDTQYF | TGTGCCAGCAGCCCAGCGGTTCGCACAGATACGCAGTATTTT
. | . | TRBJ2-7 | TRBV29-1 | CSVVRTSSYEQYF | TGCAGCGTTGTGAGGACATCCTCCTACGAGCAGTACTTC
. | . | TRBJ2-7 | TRBV14 | CASSPRDLSSYEQYF | TGTGCCAGCAGCCCTCGGGATCTATCCTCCTACGAGCAGTACTTC